This T cell receptor beta chain was captured in a study of brain T cells in children with intractable seizures. Findings of the study overall: Only CDR3 sequence similarity suggested viral specificity, without known HCMV serostatus. Absence of clones before surgery may stem from lower sequencing depth.

Comments on this clone: Its target is not known.

The repertoire was sequenced with immunoSEQ multiplex PCR; TCRdb's copy has only in-frame clones and lacks some. The table records tens of thousands of clones, under 95% of them present only once. Surgery cases with the highest brain T cell transcript signatures were chosen for sequencing. CDR1 and CDR2 (germline): MGHRA, YSYEKL. The J segment lost 5 bases and the V segment lost 3 bases, leaving 7 bases of the junction unmatched. This CDR3 region has 14 residues. The J gene is TRBJ2-7, the V gene TRBV4-1, with 7 bases fitting TRBD1. The sequence came from a girl aged 2-10 years with Rasmussen encephalitis and intractable seizures. The sample here was peripheral blood, taken at surgery. The CDR3 DNA is TGCGCCAGCAGCCAGACAGGGTTCTCGGACGAGCAGTACTTC. It codes for CASSQTGFSDEQYF.